The 20 T cell receptor beta chains listed next were all sequenced from one sample in a study of cytomegalovirus exposure and HLA in healthy donors. Both 60 Vbeta primers and 13 Jbeta primers went into the PCR. Sequenced by immunoSEQ multiplex PCR; TCRdb stores in-frame clones only, minus some. The sample has approximately 250,000 clones, around 80% seen once. What was sequenced was PBMCs. All receptors derive from a boy between 10 and 17 years old in good health and CMV-seronegative.

This chain joins TRBV7-6 and TRBJ1-2, with TRBD1 as a possible D gene (6 bases). The CDR3 runs to 13 residues. V lost 1 base to trimming and J lost 11 bases, with 14 bases between them. Per germline, CDR1 SGHVS and CDR2 FNYEAQ. The CDR3 DNA is TGTGCCAGCAGCTTAGACGGGGGGGGCGAATACACCTTC. It specifies CASSLDGGGEYTF.

The genes are TRBV2 and TRBJ2-2; D is uncertain. Germline-derived CDR1 and CDR2 are SNHLY and FYNNEI. The CDR3 extends over 16 amino acids. V was trimmed by 4 bases and J by 0 bases, leaving 12 bases between them. CDR3 DNA sequence: TGTGCCAGCAGTGTGCGTGAGCGAACGAACACCGGGGAGCTGTTTTTT. Its translation is CASSVRERTNTGELFF. Full variable domain (rest looked up from reference TRBV2 and TRBJ2-2): EPEVTQTPSHQVTQMGQEVILRCVPISNHLYFYWYRQILGQKVEFLVSFYNNEISEKSEIFDDQFSVERPDGSNFTLKIRSTKLEDSAMYFCASSVRERTNTGELFFGEGSRLTVL.

This chain joins TRBV30 and TRBJ2-3, with TRBD1 as a possible D gene (5 bases). Trimming removed 4 bases from V and 2 bases from J, with 13 bases in between. Germline loops: CDR1 GTSNPN, CDR2 SVGIG (reference sequence). This CDR3 comprises 14 residues. CDR3 residues: CAWNIDSYTDTQYF. The CDR3 DNA follows: TGTGCCTGGAATATCGACAGCTACACAGATACGCAGTATTTT.

This chain uses TRBV19 with TRBJ2-1, with D possibly being TRBD2 (6 bases). This CDR3 spans 14 amino acids. The germline CDR1 and CDR2 sequences are LNHDA and SQIVND (reference sequence). Trimming removed 5 bases from V and 4 bases from J, with 12 bases in between. The CDR3 region is CASSLGGAYNEQFF. CDR3 DNA: TGTGCCAGTAGTCTTGGCGGGGCATACAATGAGCAGTTCTTC. The full variable domain, rest sourced from reference TRBV19 and TRBJ2-1, is DGGITQSPKYLFRKEGQNVTLSCEQNLNHDAMYWYRQDPGQGLRLIYYSQIVNDFQKGDIAEGYSVSREKKESFPLTVTSAQKNPTAFYLCASSLGGAYNEQFFGPGTRLTVL.

This clone was recorded once. This chain links TRBV27 with TRBJ1-2, with 8 bases identical to TRBD1. J lost 8 bases, V lost 5 bases, and 13 bases had no gene match. This CDR3 spans 15 amino acids. Germline CDR1 is MNHEY and CDR2 is SMNVEV (reference sequence). Here the CDR3 reads CASSQRGQAMQGYTF. The CDR3 bases are TGTGCCAGCAGTCAAAGGGGACAGGCCATGCAGGGCTACACCTTC.

The rearrangement uses TRBV7-6 and TRBJ2-7; tentative D call: TRBD2 (6 bases). Per the germline V gene, CDR1 is SGHVS and CDR2 is FNYEAQ. The CDR3 sequence is 14 residues long. V lost 1 base to trimming and J lost 6 bases, with 13 bases between them. CDR3 in DNA: TGTGCCAGCAGCTTAGTGCGGGATGTGGGCGAGCAGTACTTC. Its protein product is CASSLVRDVGEQYF. Drawing the rest from reference TRBV7-6 and TRBJ2-7, the complete variable domain is GAGVSQSPRYKVTKRGQDVALRCDPISGHVSLYWYRQALGQGPEFLTYFNYEAQQDKSGLPNDRFSAERPEGSISTLTIQRTEQRDSAMYRCASSLVRDVGEQYFGPGTRLTVT.

V and J are TRBV29-1 and TRBJ2-1, with 8 bases aligning to TRBD2. Per the germline V gene, CDR1 is SQVTM and CDR2 is ANQGSEA. The CDR3 length is 16 residues. The V and J ends lost 1 base and 1 base, in that order; junction bases with no gene match: 6. Written as DNA, the CDR3 is TGCAGCGTTGAAGTAACCGGGAGGGGGTCCTACAATGAGCAGTTCTTC. Translation: CSVEVTGRGSYNEQFF.

The chain uses TRBV18 and TRBJ2-7; 9 bases match TRBD1. The CDR3 has 16 amino acids. Unmatched junction bases numbered 10, after V lost 3 bases and J lost 4 bases. Germline lookup yields CDR1 KGHSH and CDR2 LQKENI. Here the CDR3 DNA reads TGTGCCAGCTCACCTAACCAGGGACAGGGAGGATACGAGCAGTACTTC. Residues: CASSPNQGQGGYEQYF.

Concerning this clone itself: Relative to the germline gene, one junction end is altered; a read error may explain this. This rearrangement joins TRBV7-7 to TRBJ2-5; tentatively, D is TRBD1 (5 bases). This CDR3 has 13 residues. CDR1 and CDR2 (germline): SSHAT, FNYEAQ (reference sequence). CDR3 DNA: TGTGCTAGCAGCTTAAACAGGCAAGAGACCCAGTACTTC. This translates into CASSLNRQETQYF.

The chain has TRBV2 and TRBJ2-5, with 7 positions matching TRBD1. This CDR3 contains 14 residues. Germline CDR1 SNHLY, CDR2 FYNNEI. The ends lost 6 bases at V and 2 bases at J; junction bases unmatched: 6. CDR3 bases: TGTGCCAGCAGCGTCGGGACAGCTCAAGAGACCCAGTACTTC. Encoded protein: CASSVGTAQETQYF.

For this clone: Other nucleotide sequences in the sample specify the same CDR3. The chain couples TRBV2 to TRBJ2-7; TRBD2 is a possible D gene (5 bases). V was shortened by 6 bases and J by 3 bases, with 9 bases between the two germline ends. This CDR3 is 12 amino acids long. Looked up from germline, CDR1 is SNHLY and CDR2 is FYNNEI. CDR3 protein: CASSERSYEQYF. The CDR3 DNA is TGTGCCAGCAGCGAGCGGAGCTACGAGCAGTACTTC.

This CDR3 is CASSLPSTAPFYGYTF. CDR3 bases: TGTGCCAGCAGCTTACCCTCCACAGCCCCCTTCTATGGCTACACCTTC. V and J are TRBV7-9 and TRBJ1-2; D not resolved. The germline V and J ends were trimmed by 2 bases and 4 bases, with 17 bases remaining between them. Per germline, CDR1 SEHNR and CDR2 FQNEAQ (reference sequence). The CDR3 runs 16 residues.

The chain links TRBV6-5 to TRBJ2-7; D is undetermined. Germline CDR1 MNHEY, CDR2 SVGAGI. Trimming took off 0 bases at V and 1 base at J, with 10 bases between the two ends. The CDR3 runs 15 residues. The CDR3: CASSYSELLSYEQYF. The CDR3, as DNA: TGTGCCAGCAGTTACTCGGAACTACTTTCCTACGAGCAGTACTTC.

The chain recombines TRBV6-5 with TRBJ2-7; TRBD1 matches at 8 bases. Germline V CDR1 and CDR2: MNHEY, SVGAGI. J lost 4 bases, V lost 6 bases, and 11 bases had no gene match. This CDR3 comprises 15 residues. DNA of the CDR3: TGTGCCAGCAGCCCCTTTCAGGGGGCGCGGTACGAGCAGTACTTC. It translates to CASSPFQGARYEQYF.

This rearrangement joins TRBV6-5 to TRBJ1-2, with TRBD1 matching 7 bases. Germline V gene sequence: CDR1 MNHEY, CDR2 SVGAGI. The CDR3 sequence is 14 residues long. V lost 6 bases, J lost 4 bases, and 8 bases stayed unmatched. CDR3 region: CASRPPGQPYGYTF. The CDR3 DNA reads as TGTGCCAGCAGGCCTCCGGGACAGCCCTATGGCTACACCTTC.

V usage is TRBV7-8 and J usage is TRBJ1-5, with unresolved D. Germline assignment: CDR1 SGHVS and CDR2 FQNEAQ. The CDR3 consists of 13 residues. V shed 3 bases and J shed 5 bases, with 8 bases lying between them. CDR3 in amino acids: CASSFLFDQPQHF. In DNA, the CDR3 is TGTGCCAGCAGCTTTTTATTCGATCAGCCCCAGCATTTT.

This clone has more than one count but fewer than ten. V is TRBV7-2 and J is TRBJ1-1; 7 positions match TRBD1. This CDR3 is built from 13 residues. J lost 11 bases, V lost 5 bases, and 11 bases had no gene match. Germline V gene data show CDR1 as SGHTA and CDR2 as FQGNSA. The DNA of the CDR3 is TGTGCCAGCAGCCCGACAGGGACCGCTACGGCTTTCTTT. Encoded protein: CASSPTGTATAFF.

The chain combines TRBV10-1 with TRBJ2-1; D is possibly TRBD2 (6 bases). Looked up from germline, CDR1 is WNHNN and CDR2 is SYGVQD (reference sequence). This CDR3 is 17 amino acids long. The V gene lost 0 bases and the J gene lost 8 bases, with 20 bases spanning the gap. The CDR3 region is CASSESLGSLIEDEQFF. CDR3 nucleotides: TGCGCCAGCAGTGAGTCGCTCGGGAGCTTAATCGAGGATGAGCAGTTCTTC.

The V and J genes are TRBV14 and TRBJ2-1, with 11 bases matching TRBD2. CDR1 is SGHDN, CDR2 FVKESK, per germline. This CDR3 region has 16 residues. J gave up 4 bases and V 1 base, and 3 bases lay outside the gene matches. CDR3 DNA sequence: TGTGCCAGCAGCCAAGCGACTAGCGGGGCTTACAATGAGCAGTTCTTC. Residues: CASSQATSGAYNEQFF.

This rearrangement joins TRBV2 to TRBJ1-5; D is ambiguous. V lost 3 bases, J lost 9 bases, and 15 bases lay in between. CDR1 SNHLY and CDR2 FYNNEI come from the germline V gene. This CDR3 contains 14 residues. CDR3: CASSEGSILTPQHF. Written as DNA, the CDR3 is TGTGCCAGCAGTGAGGGCAGTATCCTCACGCCCCAGCATTTT.